These 10 T cell receptor beta chains came from one sample sequenced in a study of T-cell reconstitution after alpha-beta-depleted transplantation in children. Unique molecular identifiers were incorporated during preparation of the TCRbeta library. MiXCR, run by TCRdb on the PCR reads, gives a single entry per CDR3 protein. Of about 580,000 distinct CDR3 sequences listed, around 23% are singletons. Specimen: PBMCs, mostly from graft donor cells, collected 360 days after TCRalphabeta/CD19-depleted stem cell transplant. The receptors come from a boy younger than two who had a stem cell transplant for acute myeloid leukemia, so the T cells may come from the graft donor.

There are a few counts of this clonotype. The chain has TRBV18 and TRBJ1-3, with D uncertain. The CDR3 runs to 15 residues. The germline CDR1 and CDR2 sequences are KGHSH and LQKENI. V was trimmed by 6 bases and J by 1 base, leaving 13 bases between them. The chain's CDR3 is CASSPNPRSGNTIYF. The CDR3 nucleotides are TGTGCCAGCTCTCCCAACCCCAGATCTGGAAACACCATATATTTT. The complete variable domain, with remaining parts taken from reference TRBV18 and TRBJ1-3, reads NAGVMQNPRHLVRRRGQEARLRCSPMKGHSHVYWYRQLPEEGLKFMVYLQKENIIDESGMPKERFSAEFPKEGPSILRIQQVVRGDSAAYFCASSPNPRSGNTIYFGEGSWLTVV.

The rearrangement uses TRBV11-3 and TRBJ2-3; a possible D gene is TRBD1 (5 bases). CDR3 size: 14 residues. CDR1 and CDR2 from the germline V gene are SGHNT and YENEEA. Trimming shortened V by 5 bases and J by 2 bases, and 11 bases separated the two germline ends. CDR3 bases: TGTGCCAGCAGCCTTGACAGATACACAGATACGCAGTATTTT. This encodes CASSLDRYTDTQYF.

This clonotype was seen more than once but under ten times. The V gene is TRBV29-1, the J gene TRBJ1-1; 7 nucleotides align to TRBD1. The CDR3 covers 12 residues. V dropped 3 bases and J dropped 4; count of bases not matched to a gene: 2. Germline loops: CDR1 SQVTM, CDR2 ANQGSEA. The CDR3 region is CSVDPGGTEAFF. The CDR3 DNA reads TGCAGCGTTGACCCAGGGGGCACTGAAGCTTTCTTT.

The chain couples TRBV7-9 to TRBJ2-5, with D perhaps matching TRBD1 or TRBD2 (5 bases each). V was cut by 5 bases and J by 1 base, with 11 bases left in between. Germline-derived CDR1 and CDR2 are SEHNR and FQNEAQ (reference sequence). This CDR3 is built from 14 residues. CDR3: CASSPQGVQETQYF. In DNA form, the CDR3 reads TGTGCCAGCAGCCCCCAGGGAGTCCAAGAGACCCAGTACTTC.

This clonotype has just one count. The CDR3 region is CASSRPGPPQETQYF. The CDR3 bases are TGTGCCAGCAGTCGACCGGGGCCCCCGCAAGAGACCCAGTACTTC. The chain carries TRBV6-1 and TRBJ2-5; D tentatively reads TRBD1 or TRBD2 (5 bases each). Per germline, CDR1 MNHNS and CDR2 SASEGT. The CDR3 extends over 15 amino acids. The V end was cut by 5 bases, the J end by 2 bases, with 15 bases between.

This clonotype was seen a few times. A read error is possible here, since a much larger clone lies one base away. This chain joins TRBV7-8 and TRBJ1-2; 7 bases line up with TRBD1. The ends lost 1 base at V and 4 bases at J; junction bases unmatched: 3. CDR1 and CDR2 (germline): SGHVS, FQNEAQ. This CDR3 contains 14 residues. The CDR3 sequence is CASSLEGTAYGYTF. The CDR3 DNA is TGTGCCAGCAGCTTAGAAGGGACAGCCTATGGCTACACCTTC.

There are many counts of this clonotype. The chain combines TRBV20-1 with TRBJ2-1; D not resolved. Germline assignment: CDR1 DFQATT and CDR2 SNEGSKA (reference sequence). The ends were cut back, 3 bases at V and 6 bases at J, with 9 bases in the middle. CDR3 length equals 12 residues. This chain's CDR3 is CSASPRPNEQFF. The CDR3 DNA is TGCAGTGCTAGTCCGCGTCCCAATGAGCAGTTCTTC.

The chain is built from TRBV7-2 and TRBJ2-1; no clear D. The germline V and J ends were trimmed by 2 bases and 5 bases, with 7 bases remaining between them. Germline V gene data show CDR1 as SGHTA and CDR2 as FQGNSA. The CDR3 sequence is 13 residues long. Here the CDR3 DNA reads TGTGCCAGCAGCTTATGGGCGGACAATGAGCAGTTCTTC. Amino acids: CASSLWADNEQFF.

The chain links TRBV7-2 to TRBJ2-2, with 10 bases matching TRBD2. The CDR3 length is 17 residues. With V trimmed by 2 bases and J by 5 bases, 8 bases remained unmatched. Germline V gene data show CDR1 as SGHTA and CDR2 as FQGNSA. The CDR3 DNA reads as TGTGCCAGCAGCTTAAGAGAGCGGGGGGGCCAAACCGGGGAGCTGTTTTTT. This sequence encodes CASSLRERGGQTGELFF.

This clonotype was seen more than once but under ten times. V is TRBV20-1 and J is TRBJ2-3, with D possibly being TRBD1 or TRBD2 (5 bases each). The V end was cut by 5 bases, the J end by 6 bases, with 21 bases between. The CDR3 covers 15 residues. Germline CDR1 and CDR2: DFQATT and SNEGSKA (reference sequence). CDR3: CSARPGTIPPDTQYF. CDR3 sequence (DNA): TGCAGTGCTCGGCCCGGGACGATCCCACCCGATACGCAGTATTTT.